Shown below are 5 T cell receptor beta chains from a single sample sequenced in a study of cytomegalovirus exposure and HLA in healthy donors (dated by TCRdb to about 2017). The library was made by the immunoSEQ multiplex PCR assay. For the multiplex PCR, a mixture combining 60 forward primers for TCR Vbeta segments and 13 reverse primers for TCR Jbeta segments was used. Held by TCRdb, this immuneACCESS table contains in-frame sequences only and omits some clones. Under half of the omission traces to an unresolved V gene where checked; the cause of the rest is unknown. The table held for this sample gives approximately 60,000 clones. Around 5.3% of the sample lies in the top ten. Sequences were obtained from PBMCs. These receptors were taken from a young man in good health and CMV-seropositive.

The chain couples TRBV7-3 to TRBJ2-1; 7 bases line up with TRBD2. CDR3 length: 15 amino acids. Germline V CDR1 and CDR2: SGHTA, FQGTGA. After removal of 5 bases from V and 7 bases from J, the junction contained 11 bases not matched to a gene. CDR3 nucleotide sequence: TGTGCCAGCAGCCGGCAGGGAAACGGGGGGAATGAGCAGTTCTTC. It is translated as CASSRQGNGGNEQFF.

V gene TRBV5-4 combines with J gene TRBJ1-1; a possible D gene is TRBD1 (6 bases). The CDR3 loop spans 16 amino acids. Germline CDR1 SGHNT, CDR2 YYREEE (reference sequence). V was pared by 4 bases and J by 0 bases, with 16 bases between. CDR3 in amino acids: CASSRARGGVNTEAFF. Written as DNA, the CDR3 is TGTGCCAGCAGCCGCGCTAGAGGGGGAGTGAACACTGAAGCTTTCTTT.

The CDR3 region is CASSPDAGETQYF. The CDR3 coding sequence is TGTGCCAGCTCACCAGACGCGGGGGAGACCCAGTACTTC. This chain joins TRBV18 and TRBJ2-5; possibly TRBD2 for D (6 bases). The CDR3 spans 13 residues. Trimming cost V 2 bases and J 5 bases, with 9 bases left between them. The germline V gene encodes CDR1 KGHSH and CDR2 LQKENI.

This chain links TRBV6-1 with TRBJ2-6; TRBD2 might be the D (5 bases). CDR1 is MNHNS and CDR2 is SASEGT in the germline V gene. The V and J ends lost 11 bases and 0 bases respectively, with 8 bases between them. The CDR3 has 13 amino acids. DNA of the CDR3: TGTGCCTCGCGGGTCTCTGGGGCCAACGTCCTGACTTTC. Translation gives CASRVSGANVLTF.

This chain links TRBV19 with TRBJ2-3, with TRBD2 identical over 10 bases. Per germline, CDR1 LNHDA and CDR2 SQIVND (reference sequence). With V trimmed by 3 bases and J by 6 bases, 3 bases remained unmatched. The CDR3 covers 14 residues. The chain's CDR3 is CASSMLSGRDTQYF. DNA for the CDR3: TGTGCCAGTAGTATGCTTAGCGGGAGGGATACGCAGTATTTT.